Listed below are T cell receptor beta chains from one sample, sequenced in a study of long-term antiretroviral therapy in people with HIV. TCRdb keeps only in-frame clones here, not all; method: immunoSEQ multiplex PCR. Of 25,000 to 35,000 clones listed, about 96% are singletons. The sample was unsorted PBMCs, taken 6.5 to 6.6 years after starting antiretroviral therapy. Every receptor here comes from a man under 40 with HIV. CDR3s include the opening cysteine and the closing phenylalanine or tryptophan. The order of the fields is V gene, J gene, CDR3 protein.

V: TRBV2
J: TRBJ2-7
CDR3: CASSADQFGHEQYF

V: TRBV4-3
J: TRBJ1-6
CDR3: CASSQAFSRGNSPLHF

V: TRBV7-3
J: TRBJ2-2
CDR3: CASSLRGGDTGELFF

V: TRBV5-3
J: TRBJ2-7
CDR3: CARSLADRGPYEQYF

V: TRBV5-1
J: TRBJ1-4
CDR3: CASSLVPSGEKLFF

V: TRBV19
J: TRBJ1-1
CDR3: CASSPSYSTNTEAFF

V: TRBV6-6
J: TRBJ1-2
CDR3: CASKGLEGYTF

V: TRBV7-9
J: TRBJ2-2
CDR3: CASRRPGLAGGYTGELFF

V: TRBV19
J: TRBJ1-5
CDR3: CASSLIGEWGKPQHF

V: TRBV11-2
J: TRBJ2-2
CDR3: CASSIGLRAFGELFF

V: TRBV29-1
J: TRBJ2-1
CDR3: CSVDPEGFDEQFF

V: TRBV10-3
J: TRBJ2-3
CDR3: CAISESGATGGTQYF

V: TRBV19
J: TRBJ1-2
CDR3: CASSMKPPTNYGYTF

V: TRBV7-9
J: TRBJ2-2
CDR3: CASSTFSVPGELFF

V: TRBV5-6
J: TRBJ2-7
CDR3: CASSPGQGLDEQYF

V: TRBV13
J: TRBJ2-7
CDR3: CASSSGTRGEQYF

V: TRBV7-2
J: TRBJ2-7
CDR3: CASSWGDSYEQYF

V: TRBV5-6
J: TRBJ2-7
CDR3: CASSFRGAGIYEQYF

V: TRBV29-1
J: TRBJ1-1
CDR3: CSVRLETGEAFF

V: TRBV4-1
J: TRBJ1-1
CDR3: CASSLDGRNTEAFF

V: TRBV16
J: TRBJ1-1
CDR3: CASSQFGGKSSEAFF

V: TRBV11-2
J: TRBJ2-1
CDR3: CASTDAGLAGGHRSEQFF

V: TRBV25-1
J: TRBJ2-7
CDR3: CASSDYGAYEQYF

V: TRBV7-2
J: TRBJ1-3
CDR3: CASSPERGANTIYF

V: TRBV11-2
J: TRBJ2-1
CDR3: CASSFSGATNEQFF

V: TRBV7-8
J: TRBJ2-5
CDR3: CASSLIRTEFQETQYF

V: TRBV14
J: TRBJ2-3
CDR3: CASSQGLSTQYF

V: TRBV18
J: TRBJ1-5
CDR3: CASSVGMNQPQHF

V: TRBV7-9
J: TRBJ2-2
CDR3: CARQGTGELFF

V: TRBV11-3
J: TRBJ2-3
CDR3: CASSLSGTSGDTQYF

V: TRBV9
J: TRBJ1-5
CDR3: CASSVGGRLDNQPQHF

V: TRBV4-1
J: TRBJ1-5
CDR3: CASSHRQGKESNQPQHF

V: TRBV5-1
J: TRBJ2-7
CDR3: CASSPLTAYEQYF

V: TRBV6-5
J: TRBJ1-6
CDR3: CASSYATESPLHF

V: TRBV29-1
J: TRBJ1-1
CDR3: CSVVFSVEAFF

V: TRBV4-1
J: TRBJ2-3
CDR3: CASSRAPTGTEREGPTDTQYF

V: TRBV7-9
J: TRBJ1-1
CDR3: CASSLGIEAFF

V: TRBV30
J: TRBJ1-3
CDR3: CAWSNGISGNTIYF

V: TRBV20-1
J: TRBJ2-7
CDR3: CSARVGREQYF

V: TRBV25-1
J: TRBJ1-1
CDR3: CASSEGVLKAFF

V: TRBV7-2
J: TRBJ1-4
CDR3: CASSYRGSNEKLFF

V: TRBV10-3
J: TRBJ2-7
CDR3: CAISTQGREQYF

V: TRBV2
J: TRBJ1-2
CDR3: CASSTTPGEGRGYGYTF

V: TRBV27
J: TRBJ2-7
CDR3: CASSTQGGEQYF

V: TRBV6-5
J: TRBJ2-1
CDR3: CASSYGLAGDEQFF

V: TRBV12-5
J: TRBJ1-2
CDR3: CASGLGNHRAGTF

V: TRBV2
J: TRBJ2-7
CDR3: CASSDRDRYEQYF

V: TRBV29-1
J: TRBJ1-2
CDR3: CSSRDGPYGYTF